The following is a TCR beta chain sequence with its context. Followed over time, Seattle patients had been enrolled while infection was active. The sample belongs to a study of blood T cell repertoires in COVID-19. Study at large: Collection of acute and convalescent COVID-19 samples took place in the United States, Italy and Spain. T cells, B-cell-depleted T cells, or PBMCs provided the cDNA or gDNA that served as material.

Clones were read by immunoSEQ multiplex PCR, and TCRdb kept only the in-frame ones, dropping some. The sample has approximately 500,000 clones, roughly 91% seen once. Specimen: peripheral blood. This TCR derives from a woman aged 50 to 65 with COVID-19, enrolled during active disease.

CDR3 sequence reads: CASSPNRGTWGNTIYF. The CDR3 bases are TGTGCCAGCAGCCCGAACAGGGGGACGTGGGGAAACACCATATATTTT. The chain is built from TRBV7-2 and TRBJ1-3; TRBD1 agrees at 8 bases. V dropped 5 bases and J dropped 4; count of bases not matched to a gene: 10. In germline, CDR1 is SGHTA, CDR2 FQGNSA. CDR3 length equals 16 residues.